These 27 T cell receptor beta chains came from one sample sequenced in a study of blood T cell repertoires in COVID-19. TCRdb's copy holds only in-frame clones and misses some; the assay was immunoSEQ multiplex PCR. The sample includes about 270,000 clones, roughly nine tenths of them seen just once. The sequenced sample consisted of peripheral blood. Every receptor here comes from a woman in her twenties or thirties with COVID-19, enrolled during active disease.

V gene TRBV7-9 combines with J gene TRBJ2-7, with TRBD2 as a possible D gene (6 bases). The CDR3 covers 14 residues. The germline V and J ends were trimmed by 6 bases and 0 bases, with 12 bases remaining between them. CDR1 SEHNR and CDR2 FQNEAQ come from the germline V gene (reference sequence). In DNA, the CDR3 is TGTGCCAGCAGAAGGAGGGCAGACTCCTACGAGCAGTACTTC. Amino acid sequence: CASRRRADSYEQYF.

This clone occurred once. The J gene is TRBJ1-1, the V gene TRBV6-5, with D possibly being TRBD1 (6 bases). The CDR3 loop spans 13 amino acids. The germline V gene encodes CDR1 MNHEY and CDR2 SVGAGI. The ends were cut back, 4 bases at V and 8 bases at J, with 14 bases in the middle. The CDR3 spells CASSFNRDWEAFF. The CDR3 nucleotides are TGTGCCAGCAGTTTTAACAGGGATTGGGAAGCTTTCTTT.

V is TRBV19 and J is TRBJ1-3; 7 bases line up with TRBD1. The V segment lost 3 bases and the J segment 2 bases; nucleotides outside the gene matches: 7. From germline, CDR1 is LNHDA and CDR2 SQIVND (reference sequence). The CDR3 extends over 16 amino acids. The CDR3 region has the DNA TGTGCCAGTAGTATGGCTAACAGGGGAACTGGAAACACCATATATTTT. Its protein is CASSMANRGTGNTIYF.

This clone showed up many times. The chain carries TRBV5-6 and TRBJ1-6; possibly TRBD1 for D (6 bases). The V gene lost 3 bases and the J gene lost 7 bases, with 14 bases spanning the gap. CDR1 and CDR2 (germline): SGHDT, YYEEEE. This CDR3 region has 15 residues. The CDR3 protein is CASSSQGGWNSPLHF. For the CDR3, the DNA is TGTGCCAGCAGCTCACAAGGGGGTTGGAATTCACCCCTCCACTTT.

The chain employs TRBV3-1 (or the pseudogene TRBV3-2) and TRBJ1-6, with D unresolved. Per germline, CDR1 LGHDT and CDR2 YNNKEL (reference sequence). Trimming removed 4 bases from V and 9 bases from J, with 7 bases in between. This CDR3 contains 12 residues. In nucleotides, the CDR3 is TGTGCCAGCAGCCCAACCAGTTCACCCCTCCACTTT. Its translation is CASSPTSSPLHF.

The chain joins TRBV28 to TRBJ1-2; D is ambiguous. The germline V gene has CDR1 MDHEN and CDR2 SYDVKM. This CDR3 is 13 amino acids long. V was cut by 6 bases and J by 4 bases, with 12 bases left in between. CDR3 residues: CASSFGLSYGYTF. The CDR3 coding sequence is TGTGCCAGCAGCTTCGGACTTTCCTATGGCTACACCTTC.

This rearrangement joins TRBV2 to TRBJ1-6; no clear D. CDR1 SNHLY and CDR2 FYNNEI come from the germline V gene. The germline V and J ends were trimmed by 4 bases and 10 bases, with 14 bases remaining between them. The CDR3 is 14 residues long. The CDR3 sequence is CASSVVEGGSPLHF. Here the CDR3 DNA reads TGTGCCAGCAGTGTTGTGGAGGGAGGGTCACCCCTCCACTTT.

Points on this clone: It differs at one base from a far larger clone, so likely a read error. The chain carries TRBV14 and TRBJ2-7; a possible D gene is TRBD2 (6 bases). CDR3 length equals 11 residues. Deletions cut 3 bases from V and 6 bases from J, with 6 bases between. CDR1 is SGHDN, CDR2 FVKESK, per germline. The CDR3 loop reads CASSQGGEQYF. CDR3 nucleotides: TGTGCCAGCAGCCAGGGGGGCGAGCAGTACTTC. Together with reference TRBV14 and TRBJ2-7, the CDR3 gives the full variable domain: EAGVTQFPSHSVIEKGQTVTLRCDPISGHDNLYWYRRVMGKEIKFLLHFVKESKQDESGMPNNRFLAERTGGTYSTLKVQPAELEDSGVYFCASSQGGEQYFGPGTRLTVT.

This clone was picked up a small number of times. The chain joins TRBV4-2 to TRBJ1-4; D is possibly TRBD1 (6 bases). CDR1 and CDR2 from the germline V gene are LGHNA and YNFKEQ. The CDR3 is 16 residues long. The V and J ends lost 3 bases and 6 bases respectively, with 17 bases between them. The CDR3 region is CASSQREAGEDEKLFF. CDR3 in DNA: TGTGCCAGCAGCCAGCGGGAGGCAGGGGAAGATGAAAAACTGTTTTTT.

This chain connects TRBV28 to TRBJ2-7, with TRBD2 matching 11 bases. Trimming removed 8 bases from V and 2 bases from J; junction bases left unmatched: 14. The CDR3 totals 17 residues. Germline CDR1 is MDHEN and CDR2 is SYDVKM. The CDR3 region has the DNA TGTGCCAGCCGTGGGGCGTCTAGCGGGGGGCAGACCTACGAGCAGTACTTC. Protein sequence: CASRGASSGGQTYEQYF.

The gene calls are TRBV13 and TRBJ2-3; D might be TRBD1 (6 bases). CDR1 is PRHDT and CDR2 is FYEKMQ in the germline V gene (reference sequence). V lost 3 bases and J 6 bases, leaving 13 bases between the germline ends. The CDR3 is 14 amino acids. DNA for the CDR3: TGTGCCAGCAGCTTGGGCAGGGGAATTGATACGCAGTATTTT. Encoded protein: CASSLGRGIDTQYF. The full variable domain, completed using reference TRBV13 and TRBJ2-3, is AAGVIQSPRHLIKEKRETATLKCYPIPRHDTVYWYQQGPGQDPQFLISFYEKMQSDKGSIPDRFSAQQFSDYHSELNMSSLELGDSALYFCASSLGRGIDTQYFGPGTRLTVL.

CDR3 sequence: CASSLRRGGSYTGELFF. The CDR3 nucleotides are TGTGCCAGCAGCCTAAGACGAGGAGGCAGTTACACCGGGGAGCTGTTTTTT. The chain is built from TRBV5-8 and TRBJ2-2; a possible D gene is TRBD2 (5 bases). The CDR3 covers 17 residues. Germline loops: CDR1 SGHTS, CDR2 YDEGEE. The V gene lost 4 bases and the J gene lost 3 bases, with 19 bases spanning the gap.

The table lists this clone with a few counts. The CDR3 region is CASSSYERYEQYF. For the CDR3, the DNA is TGTGCCAGCAGCTCTTATGAGCGGTACGAGCAGTACTTC. The rearrangement joins TRBV11-2 to TRBJ2-7, with D possibly matching TRBD2 (5 bases). CDR1 is SGHAT and CDR2 is FQNNGV in the germline V gene. There are 13 residues in the CDR3. Between the trimmed V and J ends, which lost 4 bases and 4 bases, there was a span of 11 bases. The variable domain in full, with the rest retrieved from reference TRBV11-2 and TRBJ2-7, is EAGVAQSPRYKIIEKRQSVAFWCNPISGHATLYWYQQILGQGPKLLIQFQNNGVVDDSQLPKDRFSAERLKGVDSTLKIQPAKLEDSAVYLCASSSYERYEQYFGPGTRLTVT.

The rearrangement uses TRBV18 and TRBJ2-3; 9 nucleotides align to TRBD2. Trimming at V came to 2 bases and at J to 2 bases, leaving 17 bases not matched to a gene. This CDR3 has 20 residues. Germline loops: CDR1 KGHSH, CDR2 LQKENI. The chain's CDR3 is CASSPTALAGPRIFTDTQYF. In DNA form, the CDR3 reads TGTGCCAGCTCACCAACGGCTCTAGCGGGGCCAAGGATCTTCACAGATACGCAGTATTTT.

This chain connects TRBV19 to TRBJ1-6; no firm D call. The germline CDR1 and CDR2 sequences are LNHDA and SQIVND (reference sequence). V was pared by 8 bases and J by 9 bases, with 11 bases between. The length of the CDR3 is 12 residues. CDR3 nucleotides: TGTGCCAGTCGAGGGTCCGGTTCACCCCTCCACTTT. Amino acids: CASRGSGSPLHF.

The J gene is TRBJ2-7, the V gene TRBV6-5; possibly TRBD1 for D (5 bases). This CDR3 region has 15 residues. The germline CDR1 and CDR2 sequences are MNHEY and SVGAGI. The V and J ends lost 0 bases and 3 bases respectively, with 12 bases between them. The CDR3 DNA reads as TGTGCCAGCAGTTACTCTAGCAGGGTGATCTACGAGCAGTACTTC. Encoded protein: CASSYSSRVIYEQYF.

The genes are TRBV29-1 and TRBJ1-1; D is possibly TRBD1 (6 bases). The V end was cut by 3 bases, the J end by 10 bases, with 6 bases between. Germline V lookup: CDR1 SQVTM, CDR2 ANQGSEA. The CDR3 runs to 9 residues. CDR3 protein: CSVDRGAFF. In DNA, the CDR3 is TGCAGCGTTGACAGGGGAGCTTTCTTT.

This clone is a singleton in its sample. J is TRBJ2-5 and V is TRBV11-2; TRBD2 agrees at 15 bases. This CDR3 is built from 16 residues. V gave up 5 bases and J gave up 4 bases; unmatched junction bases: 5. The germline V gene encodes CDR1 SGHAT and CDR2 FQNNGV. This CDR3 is CASSTRTSGGVETQYF. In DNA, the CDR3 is TGTGCCAGCAGCACCCGGACTAGCGGGGGGGTAGAGACCCAGTACTTC.

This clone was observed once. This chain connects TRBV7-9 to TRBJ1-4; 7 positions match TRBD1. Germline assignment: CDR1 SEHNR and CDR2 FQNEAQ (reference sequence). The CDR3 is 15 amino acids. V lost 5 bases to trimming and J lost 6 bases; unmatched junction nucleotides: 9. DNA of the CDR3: TGTGCCAGCAGCCCGAGGACAGGAGAGGATGAAAAACTGTTTTTT. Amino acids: CASSPRTGEDEKLFF.

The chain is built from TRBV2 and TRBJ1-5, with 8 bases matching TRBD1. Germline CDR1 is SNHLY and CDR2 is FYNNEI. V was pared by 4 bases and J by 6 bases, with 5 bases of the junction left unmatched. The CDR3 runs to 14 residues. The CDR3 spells CASSGQGFGQPQHF. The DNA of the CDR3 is TGTGCCAGCAGTGGACAGGGGTTTGGTCAGCCCCAGCATTTT.

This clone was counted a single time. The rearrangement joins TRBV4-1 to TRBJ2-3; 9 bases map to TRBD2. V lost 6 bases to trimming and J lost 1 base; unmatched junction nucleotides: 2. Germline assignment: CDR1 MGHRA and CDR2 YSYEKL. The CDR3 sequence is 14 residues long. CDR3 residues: CASSLAGGTDTQYF. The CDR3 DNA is TGCGCCAGCAGTTTAGCGGGGGGCACAGATACGCAGTATTTT.

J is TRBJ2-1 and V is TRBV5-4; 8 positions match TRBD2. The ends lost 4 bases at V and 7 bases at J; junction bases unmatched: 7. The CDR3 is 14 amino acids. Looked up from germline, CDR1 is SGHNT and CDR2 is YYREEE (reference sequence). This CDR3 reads CASSANGGDNEQFF. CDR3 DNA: TGTGCCAGCAGCGCTAACGGGGGGGATAATGAGCAGTTCTTC.

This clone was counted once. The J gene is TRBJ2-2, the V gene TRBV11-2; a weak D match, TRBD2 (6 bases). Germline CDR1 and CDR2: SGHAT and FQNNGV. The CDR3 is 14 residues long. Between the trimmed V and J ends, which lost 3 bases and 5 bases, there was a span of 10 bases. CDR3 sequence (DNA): TGTGCCAGCAGCTTGGGACTTGGAACCGGGGAGCTGTTTTTT. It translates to CASSLGLGTGELFF. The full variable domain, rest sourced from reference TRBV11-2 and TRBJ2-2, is EAGVAQSPRYKIIEKRQSVAFWCNPISGHATLYWYQQILGQGPKLLIQFQNNGVVDDSQLPKDRFSAERLKGVDSTLKIQPAKLEDSAVYLCASSLGLGTGELFFGEGSRLTVL.

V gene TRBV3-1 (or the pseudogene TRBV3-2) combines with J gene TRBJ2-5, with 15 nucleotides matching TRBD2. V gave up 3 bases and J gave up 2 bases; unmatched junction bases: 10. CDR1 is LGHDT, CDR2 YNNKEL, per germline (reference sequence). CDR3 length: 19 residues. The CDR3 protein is CASSHDDGLAGGFQETQYF. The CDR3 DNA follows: TGTGCCAGCAGCCATGATGACGGACTAGCGGGGGGGTTTCAAGAGACCCAGTACTTC.

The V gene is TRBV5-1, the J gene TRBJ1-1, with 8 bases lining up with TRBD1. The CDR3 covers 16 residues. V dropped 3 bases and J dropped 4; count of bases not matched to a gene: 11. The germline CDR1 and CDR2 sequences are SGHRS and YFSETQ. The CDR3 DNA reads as TGCGCCAGCAGCTCAGGAACAGGGGGGTTGGTCACTGAAGCTTTCTTT. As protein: CASSSGTGGLVTEAFF.

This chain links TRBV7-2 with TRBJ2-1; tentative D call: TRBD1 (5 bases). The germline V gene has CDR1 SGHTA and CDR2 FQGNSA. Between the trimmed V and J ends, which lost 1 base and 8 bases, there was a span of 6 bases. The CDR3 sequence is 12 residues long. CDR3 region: CASSLEGDEQFF. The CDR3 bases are TGTGCCAGCAGCTTAGAAGGGGATGAGCAGTTCTTC.

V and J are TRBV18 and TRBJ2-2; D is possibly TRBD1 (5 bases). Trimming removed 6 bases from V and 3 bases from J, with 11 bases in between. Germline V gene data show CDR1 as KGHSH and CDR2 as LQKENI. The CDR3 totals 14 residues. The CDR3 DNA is TGTGCCAGCTCCCCCGGACATCACACCGGGGAGCTGTTTTTT. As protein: CASSPGHHTGELFF.